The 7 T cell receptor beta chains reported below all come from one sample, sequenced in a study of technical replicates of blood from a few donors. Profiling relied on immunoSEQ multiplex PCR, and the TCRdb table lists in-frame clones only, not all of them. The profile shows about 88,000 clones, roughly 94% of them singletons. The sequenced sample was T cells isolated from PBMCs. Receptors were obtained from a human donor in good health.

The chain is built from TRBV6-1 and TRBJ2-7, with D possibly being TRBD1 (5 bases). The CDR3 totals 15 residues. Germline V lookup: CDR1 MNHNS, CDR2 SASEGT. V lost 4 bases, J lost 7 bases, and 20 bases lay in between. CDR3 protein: CASSVQDNPAGEQYF. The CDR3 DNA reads TGTGCCAGCAGTGTACAGGATAATCCTGCCGGTGAGCAGTACTTC.

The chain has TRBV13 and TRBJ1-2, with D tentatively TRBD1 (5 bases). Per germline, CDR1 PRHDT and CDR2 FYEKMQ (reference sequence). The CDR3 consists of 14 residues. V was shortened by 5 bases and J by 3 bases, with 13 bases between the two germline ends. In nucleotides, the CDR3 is TGTGCCAGCAGCGCAAGACAGAAATACTATGGCTACACCTTC. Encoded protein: CASSARQKYYGYTF.

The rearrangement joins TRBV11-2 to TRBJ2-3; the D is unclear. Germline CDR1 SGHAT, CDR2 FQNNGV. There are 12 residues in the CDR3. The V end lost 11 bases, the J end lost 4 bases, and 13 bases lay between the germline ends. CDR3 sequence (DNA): TGTGCCCCAATTGCGAGTCCAGATACGCAGTATTTT. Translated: CAPIASPDTQYF.

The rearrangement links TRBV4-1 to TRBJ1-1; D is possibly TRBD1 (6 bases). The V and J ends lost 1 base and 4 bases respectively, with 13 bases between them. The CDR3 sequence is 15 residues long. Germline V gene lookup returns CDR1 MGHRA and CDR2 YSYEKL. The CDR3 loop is CASSQVQGSGTEAFF. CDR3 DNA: TGCGCCAGCAGCCAAGTACAGGGTTCGGGCACTGAAGCTTTCTTT.

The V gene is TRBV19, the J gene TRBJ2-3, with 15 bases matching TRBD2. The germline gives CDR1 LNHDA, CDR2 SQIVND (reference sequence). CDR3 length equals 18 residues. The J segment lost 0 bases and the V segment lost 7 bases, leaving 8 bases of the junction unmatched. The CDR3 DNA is TGTGCCAGTAACCCGGGACTAGCGGGAGGAACTAGCACAGATACGCAGTATTTT. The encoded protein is CASNPGLAGGTSTDTQYF.

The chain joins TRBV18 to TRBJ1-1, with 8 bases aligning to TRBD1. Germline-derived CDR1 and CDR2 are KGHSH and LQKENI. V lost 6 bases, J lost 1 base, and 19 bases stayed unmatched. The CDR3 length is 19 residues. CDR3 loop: CASSESFGQGGRRNTEAFF. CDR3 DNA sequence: TGTGCCAGCTCCGAATCCTTTGGACAGGGAGGAAGGCGGAACACTGAAGCTTTCTTT. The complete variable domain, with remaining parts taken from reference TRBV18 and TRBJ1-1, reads NAGVMQNPRHLVRRRGQEARLRCSPMKGHSHVYWYRQLPEEGLKFMVYLQKENIIDESGMPKERFSAEFPKEGPSILRIQQVVRGDSAAYFCASSESFGQGGRRNTEAFFGQGTRLTVV.

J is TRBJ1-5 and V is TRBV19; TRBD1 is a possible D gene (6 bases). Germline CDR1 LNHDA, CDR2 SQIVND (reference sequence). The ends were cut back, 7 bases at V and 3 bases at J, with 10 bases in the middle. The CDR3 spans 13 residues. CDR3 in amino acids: CASKRTVNQPQHF. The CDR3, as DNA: TGTGCCAGTAAAAGGACAGTCAATCAGCCCCAGCATTTT. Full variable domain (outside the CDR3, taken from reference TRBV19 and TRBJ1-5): DGGITQSPKYLFRKEGQNVTLSCEQNLNHDAMYWYRQDPGQGLRLIYYSQIVNDFQKGDIAEGYSVSREKKESFPLTVTSAQKNPTAFYLCASKRTVNQPQHFGDGTRLSIL.